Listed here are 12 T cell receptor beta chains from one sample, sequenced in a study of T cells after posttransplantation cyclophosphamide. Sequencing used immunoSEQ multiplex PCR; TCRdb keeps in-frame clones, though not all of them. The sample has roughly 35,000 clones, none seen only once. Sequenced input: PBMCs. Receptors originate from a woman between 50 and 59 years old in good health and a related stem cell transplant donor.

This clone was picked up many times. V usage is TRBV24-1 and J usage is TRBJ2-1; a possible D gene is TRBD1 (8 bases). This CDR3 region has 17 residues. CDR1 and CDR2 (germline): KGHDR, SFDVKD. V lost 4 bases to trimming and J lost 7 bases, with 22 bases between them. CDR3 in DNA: TGTGCCACCAGTGACCCGAGGGGGGGACAGGCCGGAAATGAGCAGTTCTTC. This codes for CATSDPRGGQAGNEQFF.

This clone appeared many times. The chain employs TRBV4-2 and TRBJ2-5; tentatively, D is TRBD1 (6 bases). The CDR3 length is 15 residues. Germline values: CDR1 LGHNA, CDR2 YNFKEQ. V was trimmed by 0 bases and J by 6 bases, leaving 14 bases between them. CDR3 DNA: TGTGCCAGCAGCCAAGACCGGACAGCAACAAAGACCCAGTACTTC. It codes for CASSQDRTATKTQYF.

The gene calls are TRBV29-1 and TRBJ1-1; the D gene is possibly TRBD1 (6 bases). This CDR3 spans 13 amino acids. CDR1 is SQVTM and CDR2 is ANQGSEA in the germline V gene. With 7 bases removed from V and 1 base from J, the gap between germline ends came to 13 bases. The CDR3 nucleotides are TGCAGCGCTCAGGGACAACAGAACACTGAAGCTTTCTTT. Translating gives CSAQGQQNTEAFF.

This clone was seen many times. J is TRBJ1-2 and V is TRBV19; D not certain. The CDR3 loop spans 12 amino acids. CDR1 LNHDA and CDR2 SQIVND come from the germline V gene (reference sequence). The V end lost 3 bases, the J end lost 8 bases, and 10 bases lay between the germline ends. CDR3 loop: CASSIRAGGYTF. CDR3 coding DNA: TGTGCCAGTAGTATTAGGGCAGGCGGCTACACCTTC.

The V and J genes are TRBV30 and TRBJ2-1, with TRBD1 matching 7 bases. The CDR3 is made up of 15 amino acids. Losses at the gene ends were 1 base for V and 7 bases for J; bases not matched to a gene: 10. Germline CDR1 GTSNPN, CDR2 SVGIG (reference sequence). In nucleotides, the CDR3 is TGTGCCTGGAGTGCTGCCCAGACAGGGTGGAATGAGCAGTTCTTC. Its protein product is CAWSAAQTGWNEQFF.

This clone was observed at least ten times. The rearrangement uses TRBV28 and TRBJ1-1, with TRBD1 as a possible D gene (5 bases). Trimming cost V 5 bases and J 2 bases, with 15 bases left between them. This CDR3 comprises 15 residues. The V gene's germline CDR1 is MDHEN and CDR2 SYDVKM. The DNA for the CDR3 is TGTGCCAGCAGTCCCAGGGATCGGGATAACACTGAAGCTTTCTTT. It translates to CASSPRDRDNTEAFF.

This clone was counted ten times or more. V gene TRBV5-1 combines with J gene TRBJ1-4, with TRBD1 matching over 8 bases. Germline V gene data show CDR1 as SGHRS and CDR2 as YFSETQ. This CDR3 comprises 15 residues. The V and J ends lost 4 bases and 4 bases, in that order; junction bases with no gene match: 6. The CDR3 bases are TGCGCCAGCAGCAGATTAGGACAGGGTAATGAAAAACTGTTTTTT. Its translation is CASSRLGQGNEKLFF.

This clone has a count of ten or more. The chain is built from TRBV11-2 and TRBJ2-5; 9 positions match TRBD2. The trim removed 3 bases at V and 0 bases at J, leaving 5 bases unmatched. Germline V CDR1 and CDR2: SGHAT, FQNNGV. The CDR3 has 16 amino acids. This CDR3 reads CASSFGTSKYQETQYF. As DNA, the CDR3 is TGTGCCAGCAGCTTCGGGACTAGCAAGTACCAAGAGACCCAGTACTTC.

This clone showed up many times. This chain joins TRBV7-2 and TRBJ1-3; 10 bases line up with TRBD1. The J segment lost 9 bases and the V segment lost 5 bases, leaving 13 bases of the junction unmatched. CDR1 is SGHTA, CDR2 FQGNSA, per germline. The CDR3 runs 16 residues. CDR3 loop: CASSPRGWTGGLTIYF. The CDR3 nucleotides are TGTGCCAGCAGCCCAAGGGGGTGGACAGGGGGACTCACCATATATTTT.

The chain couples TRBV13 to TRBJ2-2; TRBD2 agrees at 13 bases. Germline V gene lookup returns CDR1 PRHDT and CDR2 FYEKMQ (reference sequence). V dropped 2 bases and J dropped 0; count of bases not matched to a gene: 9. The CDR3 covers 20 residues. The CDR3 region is CASSLRDGTSGAPNTGELFF. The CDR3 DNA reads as TGTGCCAGCAGCTTACGCGACGGGACTAGCGGGGCCCCGAACACCGGGGAGCTGTTTTTT.

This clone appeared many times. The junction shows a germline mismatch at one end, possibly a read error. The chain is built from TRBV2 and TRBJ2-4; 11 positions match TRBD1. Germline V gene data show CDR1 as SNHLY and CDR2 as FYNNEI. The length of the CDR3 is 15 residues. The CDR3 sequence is CASSEAQGGQGALNF. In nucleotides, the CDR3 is TGTGCCAGCAGTGAAGCGCAGGGAGGACAGGGGGCCTTGAACTTC. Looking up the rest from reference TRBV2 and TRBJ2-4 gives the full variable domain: EPEVTQTPSHQVTQMGQEVILRCVPISNHLYFYWYRQILGQKVEFLVSFYNNEISEKSEIFDDQFSVERPDGSNFTLKIRSTKLEDSAMYFCASSEAQGGQGALNFGAGTRLSVL.

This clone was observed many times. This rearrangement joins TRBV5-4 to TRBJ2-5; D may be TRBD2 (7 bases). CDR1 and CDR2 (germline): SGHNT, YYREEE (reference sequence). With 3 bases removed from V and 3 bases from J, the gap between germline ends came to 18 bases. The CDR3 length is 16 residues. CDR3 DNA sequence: TGTGCCAGCAGCTCGGGTCGGGGGGCGAACGAAGAGACCCAGTACTTC. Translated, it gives CASSSGRGANEETQYF. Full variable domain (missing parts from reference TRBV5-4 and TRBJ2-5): ETGVTQSPTHLIKTRGQQVTLRCSSQSGHNTVSWYQQALGQGPQFIFQYYREEENGRGNFPPRFSGLQFPNYSSELNVNALELDDSALYLCASSSGRGANEETQYFGPGTRLLVL.